This entry lists 18 T cell receptor beta chains sequenced from one sample in a study of cytomegalovirus exposure and HLA in healthy donors. TCRdb keeps only in-frame clones here, not all; method: immunoSEQ multiplex PCR. In the table there are about 60,000 clones, roughly 96% of which are singletons. The sequencing input was PBMCs. Receptors originate from a man between 18 and 29 years old in good health and CMV-seronegative.

The rearrangement uses TRBV4-3 and TRBJ1-2; D gene ambiguous. The germline V and J ends were trimmed by 0 bases and 3 bases, with 17 bases remaining between them. The CDR3 sequence is 17 residues long. Germline V lookup: CDR1 LGHNA, CDR2 YSLEER. For the CDR3, the DNA is TGCGCCAGCAGCCAAGATCTCGCCGATCGGTGGTACTATGGCTACACCTTC. It translates to CASSQDLADRWYYGYTF.

This chain connects TRBV27 to TRBJ1-2; D gene uncertain. With 5 bases removed from V and 4 bases from J, the gap between germline ends came to 8 bases. CDR3 length: 12 residues. Germline V CDR1 and CDR2: MNHEY, SMNVEV (reference sequence). The CDR3 sequence: CASSDSLYGYTF. DNA for the CDR3: TGTGCCAGCAGTGACTCCCTCTATGGCTACACCTTC.

This chain joins TRBV11-3 and TRBJ2-1; TRBD2 matches 8 bases. The J segment lost 8 bases and the V segment lost 3 bases, leaving 6 bases of the junction unmatched. Germline V gives CDR1 SGHNT, CDR2 YENEEA. This CDR3 region has 14 residues. CDR3 sequence (DNA): TGTGCCAGCAGCTTTAGCGGGGACGCCGATGAGCAGTTCTTC. Encoded protein: CASSFSGDADEQFF.

As for this clone: Other nucleotide sequences in the sample specify the same CDR3. The chain couples TRBV30 to TRBJ2-7, with 10 bases that match TRBD2. CDR1 and CDR2 (germline): GTSNPN, SVGIG (reference sequence). The CDR3 has 21 amino acids. With 2 bases clipped from V and 0 bases from J, the junction kept 22 bases outside the gene matches. The CDR3 nucleotides read TGTGCCTGGAGTCCTAAGTCCCCGGGGCTAGCGGGAGTGGTCGACTCCTACGAGCAGTACTTC. This translates into CAWSPKSPGLAGVVDSYEQYF.

In this sample, this clone turned up once. The chain links TRBV27 to TRBJ2-7; D perhaps matches TRBD2 (5 bases). Trimming shortened V by 11 bases and J by 6 bases, and 29 bases separated the two germline ends. The germline CDR1 and CDR2 sequences are MNHEY and SMNVEV (reference sequence). The CDR3 runs to 16 residues. DNA for the CDR3: TGTGCCGTCTGTTCAATCATGTCGGGGTCCCAGTCCGAGCAGTACTTC. The encoded protein is CAVCSIMSGSQSEQYF.

The chain links TRBV27 to TRBJ2-3; 11 nucleotides agree with TRBD2. V lost 5 bases and J lost 7; bases outside the gene matches: 5. This CDR3 is built from 14 residues. Germline V CDR1 and CDR2: MNHEY, SMNVEV (reference sequence). The CDR3 region is CASSTSGSLNTQYF. The CDR3 DNA sequence: TGTGCCAGCAGTACTAGCGGGAGTCTTAATACGCAGTATTTT.

V gene TRBV6-6 combines with J gene TRBJ2-7; TRBD1 might be the D (5 bases). CDR3 length: 15 residues. V lost 1 base to trimming and J lost 0 bases, with 10 bases between them. The germline V gene has CDR1 MNHNY and CDR2 SVGAGI (reference sequence). The CDR3 protein is CASSYLDSSSYEQYF. The CDR3 DNA follows: TGTGCCAGCAGTTACTTAGACAGCAGCTCCTACGAGCAGTACTTC.

The chain is built from TRBV9 and TRBJ2-4; 10 nucleotides line up with TRBD1. The V gene's germline CDR1 is SGDLS and CDR2 YYNGEE. Trimming cost V 0 bases and J 1 base; bases outside gene matches: 7. There are 18 residues in the CDR3. CDR3 nucleotides: TGTGCCAGCAGCGTAGCGAGATGGGACAGGGGTGCCAAAAACATTCAGTACTTC. Translation: CASSVARWDRGAKNIQYF.

The J gene is TRBJ2-1, the V gene TRBV27; D possibly corresponds to TRBD1 (5 bases). CDR1 MNHEY and CDR2 SMNVEV come from the germline V gene (reference sequence). The CDR3 has 14 amino acids. The V and J ends lost 8 bases and 2 bases respectively, with 13 bases between them. CDR3 amino acids: CASQAYRTYNEQFF. The CDR3 nucleotides read TGTGCCAGCCAAGCCTACAGGACCTACAATGAGCAGTTCTTC.

CDR3 in DNA: TGTGCCAGCAGTTCCGGGCGGACAGGCTACGAGCAGTACTTC. This gives the protein CASSSGRTGYEQYF. The chain employs TRBV28 and TRBJ2-7; 7 positions agree with TRBD1. Germline V gene data show CDR1 as MDHEN and CDR2 as SYDVKM. There are 14 residues in the CDR3. Germline trimming cut 4 bases from V and 3 bases from J; bases unmatched to any gene: 6.

The chain employs TRBV10-3 and TRBJ2-3; 10 nucleotides line up with TRBD1. The CDR3 runs 15 residues. Trimming at V came to 2 bases and at J to 3 bases, leaving 2 bases not matched to a gene. CDR1 and CDR2 (germline): ENHRY, SYGVKD. CDR3 nucleotide sequence: TGTGCCATCAGTGAGGGGACAGGGGATACAGATACGCAGTATTTT. It translates to CAISEGTGDTDTQYF.

In its sample, this clone was seen once. The CDR3 DNA sequence: TGTGCCAGCAGCTCCCGGGACTTCCAAGAGACCCAGTACTTC. It is translated as CASSSRDFQETQYF. The chain links TRBV14 to TRBJ2-5, with a weak D call TRBD2 (6 bases). CDR1 and CDR2 (germline): SGHDN, FVKESK. Between the trimmed V and J ends, which lost 5 bases and 1 base, there was a span of 11 bases. The length of the CDR3 is 14 residues.

The rearrangement uses TRBV27 and TRBJ2-3; 9 nucleotides match TRBD2. Per germline, CDR1 MNHEY and CDR2 SMNVEV (reference sequence). V lost 4 bases, J lost 1 base, and 9 bases stayed unmatched. The CDR3 spans 17 residues. The CDR3 DNA reads TGTGCCAGCAGTTCCTATAGCGGGAGTTCGGGCACAGATACGCAGTATTTT. It encodes CASSSYSGSSGTDTQYF.

The gene calls are TRBV5-4 and TRBJ2-7; 8 nucleotides match TRBD1. CDR3 size: 14 residues. V lost 0 bases and J lost 3; bases outside the gene matches: 2. Looked up from germline, CDR1 is SGHNT and CDR2 is YYREEE (reference sequence). In nucleotides, the CDR3 is TGTGCCAGCAGCTTGGGACAGGGGAACTACGAGCAGTACTTC. Residues: CASSLGQGNYEQYF.

The chain uses TRBV18 and TRBJ2-1; D is uncertain. Germline lookup yields CDR1 KGHSH and CDR2 LQKENI. The length of the CDR3 is 15 residues. Trimming shortened V by 3 bases and J by 5 bases, and 14 bases separated the two germline ends. The CDR3 DNA is TGTGCCAGCTCACCTTCTTCACAGACCAACAATGAGCAGTTCTTC. Amino acid sequence: CASSPSSQTNNEQFF.

This clone was observed once. The chain has TRBV28 and TRBJ2-3, with TRBD2 as a possible D gene (6 bases). CDR1 and CDR2 from the germline V gene are MDHEN and SYDVKM. Trimming shortened V by 7 bases and J by 6 bases, and 20 bases separated the two germline ends. The CDR3 sequence is 15 residues long. The CDR3 DNA sequence: TGTGCCAGCAACGTCGGGACTTCTGGTGGGGATACGCAGTATTTT. Protein sequence: CASNVGTSGGDTQYF.

The rearrangement uses TRBV5-4 and TRBJ1-1, with a possible D match to TRBD1 (5 bases). V was clipped by 4 bases and J by 3 bases, with 10 bases between them. The CDR3 consists of 13 residues. The V gene's germline CDR1 is SGHNT and CDR2 YYREEE (reference sequence). DNA of the CDR3: TGTGCCAGCAGCCTGGACACCCACACTGAAGCTTTCTTT. This gives the protein CASSLDTHTEAFF.

The chain recombines TRBV11-3 with TRBJ2-3, with a weak D call TRBD2 (5 bases). Trimming took 5 bases from V and 0 from J, leaving 12 bases between them. Germline CDR1 and CDR2: SGHNT and YENEEA. The CDR3 has 15 amino acids. The CDR3 coding sequence is TGTGCCAGCAGCGTAAGCGGCTCTAGCACAGATACGCAGTATTTT. Encoded protein: CASSVSGSSTDTQYF.